Listed below are T cell receptor beta chains from one sample, sequenced in a study of memory CD4+ T cells and cytomegalovirus serostatus. Assay: immunoSEQ multiplex PCR; the TCRdb copy retains only in-frame clones and omits some. The sample includes more than 45,000 clones, approximately 74% seen only once; the top ten take 1.2%. The sequenced material came from memory CD4+ T cells from blood. Receptors were obtained from an adult in good health and CMV-seropositive. Each CDR3 is given with its conserved first and last residue. D genes are given only for firm matches. Expanded clones are given a class, and other clones once, few, many or no size at all.

j_call v_call d_call cdr3_length clone_size cdr3_nt cdr3_aa
TRBJ2-5 TRBV19 TRBD1 16 . TGTGCCAGTAGCCCAGGACAGGAGCTGACTCAAGAGACCCAGTACTTC CASSPGQELTQETQYF
TRBJ2-7 TRBV13 . 15 . TGTGCCAGCAGCTGGCGGACAGGAGGGGCCTACGAGCAGTACTTC CASSWRTGGAYEQYF
TRBJ1-2 TRBV11-2 TRBD1 15 . TGTGCCAGCAGCTCAAACAGGGGGAATAACTATGGCTACACCTTC CASSSNRGNNYGYTF
TRBJ2-1 TRBV7-9 . 15 . TGTGCCAGCAGCCCTCGGGGGAATACCTACAATGAGCAGTTCTTC CASSPRGNTYNEQFF
TRBJ1-6 TRBV6-1 . 14 . TGTGCCAGCAGTGAAGCGCAGGGTGGTTCACCCCTCCACTTT CASSEAQGGSPLHF
TRBJ2-4 TRBV2 . 13 . TGTGCCAGCAGTGACGGAGGGATGGACATTCAGTACTTC CASSDGGMDIQYF
TRBJ2-5 TRBV5-1 . 15 . TGCGCCAGCAGCGTCGACGGGGAGAGCCAAGAGACCCAGTACTTC CASSVDGESQETQYF
TRBJ2-2 TRBV11-3 . 17 . TGTGCCAGCAGCTTAGACGGAGAGGGTGTGAACACCGGGGAGCTGTTTTTT CASSLDGEGVNTGELFF
TRBJ1-1 TRBV7-2 . 16 few TGTGCCAGCAGCTTAGTCTCCGAGAGTATTGTACAGGGAGCTTTCTTT CASSLVSESIVQGAFF
TRBJ2-3 TRBV11-1 . 16 . TGTGCCAGCAGCCCGAGGGGGCGGGGATACACAGATACGCAGTATTTT CASSPRGRGYTDTQYF
TRBJ2-5 TRBV2 . 14 . TGTGCCAGCAGTTGGACAGGAGGAGGGGAGACCCAGTACTTC CASSWTGGGETQYF
TRBJ2-5 TRBV5-1 . 13 . TGCGCCAGCAAGCCCTCGGGGGCGGAGACCCAGTACTTC CASKPSGAETQYF
TRBJ1-2 TRBV6-5 . 11 . TGTGCCAGCAACGGGGGAGGGGGCTACACCTTC CASNGGGGYTF
TRBJ2-5 TRBV2 . 13 . TGTGCCAGCGCCCAGGACATGAAAGAGACCCAGTACTTC CASAQDMKETQYF
TRBJ2-7 TRBV19 TRBD1 15 . TGTGCCAGTAGGCTGACAGGGGGAGTCTCCTACGAGCAGTACTTC CASRLTGGVSYEQYF
TRBJ2-1 TRBV4-2 . 16 once TGTGCCAGCAGCCAAAGACTCCCCTTTGAATCGAATGAGCAGTTCTTC CASSQRLPFESNEQFF
TRBJ2-1 TRBV7-2 . 13 . TGTGCCAGCAGCTTATGGGAAGAATCTGAGCAGTTCTTC CASSLWEESEQFF
TRBJ1-2 TRBV15 . 12 . TGTGCCACCAGCAGAGACTACTATGGCTACACCTTC CATSRDYYGYTF
TRBJ1-6 TRBV7-2 . 16 . TGTGCCAGCAGCTTATCGGGGGGCGGTTATAATTCACCCCTCCACTTT CASSLSGGGYNSPLHF
TRBJ2-1 TRBV4-1 . 16 . TGCGCCAGCAGCCGGAAGCAACTGGCGGGTTATAGTGAGCAGTTCTTC CASSRKQLAGYSEQFF
TRBJ1-2 TRBV9 . 14 once TGTGCCAGCAGCGTAGGCAATGATAACTATGGCTACACCTTC CASSVGNDNYGYTF